The clone carrying this TCR beta chain was observed at least ten times. What it recognizes is unknown. The sample is drawn from a study of regulatory T cells in long-lasting Graves disease. The authors built TCR beta libraries using iRepertoire HTBI primers and Arm-PCR of CDR3 regions. TCRdb fed the multiplex PCR reads into MiXCR, producing one record per CDR3 protein. The sample includes about 320,000 distinct CDR3 sequences, 18% of them seen just once. Germline-derived CDR1 and CDR2 are MNHEY and SVGAGI. The CDR3 extends over 15 amino acids. Trimming cost V 4 bases and J 0 bases, with 7 bases left between them. General study points: Examination was confined to peripheral blood, excluding thyroid tissue.

Time point reported: newly diagnosed GD, antithyroid drugs for less than 3 months. RNA isolated from PBMCs was used to make the TCR library. The rearrangement links TRBV6-5 to TRBJ2-6; D is unclear. Here the sequenced sample was peripheral blood mononuclear cells (PBMCs), taken at new diagnosis, from a patient treated with antithyroid drugs. The TCR comes from a female donor with Graves disease. CDR3 sequence reads: CASSWQLSGANVLTF. CDR3 sequence (DNA): TGTGCCAGCAGTTGGCAGCTCTCTGGGGCCAACGTCCTGACTTTC.